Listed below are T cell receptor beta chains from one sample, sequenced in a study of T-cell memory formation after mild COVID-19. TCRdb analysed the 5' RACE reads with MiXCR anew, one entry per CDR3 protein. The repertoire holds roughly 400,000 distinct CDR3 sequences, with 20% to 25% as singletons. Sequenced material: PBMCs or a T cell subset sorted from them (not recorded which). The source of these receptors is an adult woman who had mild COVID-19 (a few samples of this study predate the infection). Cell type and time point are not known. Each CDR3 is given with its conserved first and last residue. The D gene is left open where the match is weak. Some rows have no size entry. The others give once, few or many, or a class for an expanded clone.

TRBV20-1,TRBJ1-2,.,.,TGCAGTGCTAGAGCTTACCAGGGTCAGGACTATGGCTACACCTTC,CSARAYQGQDYGYTF
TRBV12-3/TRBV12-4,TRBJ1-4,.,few,TGTGCCAGCAGTTCTCGGCCTAATGAAAAACTGTTTTTT,CASSSRPNEKLFF
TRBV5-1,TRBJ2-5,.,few,TGCGCCAGCAGCTTGGTGTCTACACAAGAGACCCAGTACTTC,CASSLVSTQETQYF
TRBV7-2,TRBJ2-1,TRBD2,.,TGTGCCAGCAGCTTAGCTAGGCGGGGGAAGAATGAGCAGTTCTTC,CASSLARRGKNEQFF
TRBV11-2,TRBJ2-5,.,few,TGTGCCAGCAGCTTAGAGGGCCCGGGGCTAGCCAACACCCAGTACTTC,CASSLEGPGLANTQYF
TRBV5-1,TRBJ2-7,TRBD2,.,TGCGCCAGCAGCACAGGGTCGACTAGCGGGCCCCCCTTAGGGTACGAGCAGTACTTC,CASSTGSTSGPPLGYEQYF
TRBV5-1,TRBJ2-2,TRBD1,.,TGCGCCAGCAGCCTCGGGACAGGGTCGAACACCGGGGAGCTGTTTTTT,CASSLGTGSNTGELFF
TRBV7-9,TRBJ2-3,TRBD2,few,TGTGCCAGCAGCCAATCTAGCGGGAGGATAGCAGATACGCAGTATTTT,CASSQSSGRIADTQYF
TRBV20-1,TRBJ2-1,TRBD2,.,TGCAGTGCTAGGAGGACTAGTTCGGATGAGCAGTTCTTC,CSARRTSSDEQFF
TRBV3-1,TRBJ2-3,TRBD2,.,TGTGCCAGCAGCCCTATAGCGGGGGCCGGGACAGATACGCAGTATTTT,CASSPIAGAGTDTQYF
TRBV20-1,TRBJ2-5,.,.,TGCAGTGCTCCAGAAGAGGGACGCCGAGAGACCCAGTACTTC,CSAPEEGRRETQYF
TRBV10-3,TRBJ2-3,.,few,TGTGCCATCAGGCAGGCGGCGGATACGCAGTATTTT,CAIRQAADTQYF
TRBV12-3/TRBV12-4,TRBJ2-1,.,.,TGTGCCAGCAGTCTTCCACGGACCCAGCAGTTCTTC,CASSLPRTQQFF
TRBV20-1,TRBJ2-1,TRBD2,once,TGCAGTGCTAGAGATTTTTTGGTTGGCGGGAGTGGCAATGAGCAGTTCTTC,CSARDFLVGGSGNEQFF
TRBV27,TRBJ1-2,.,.,TGTGCCAGCAGCCGGACTTCTAACTATGGCTACACCTTC,CASSRTSNYGYTF